Shown below are 28 T cell receptor beta chains from a single sample sequenced in a study of blood T cell repertoires in COVID-19. Using immunoSEQ multiplex PCR, the repertoire was profiled, and TCRdb retains in-frame clones only, with some absent. The repertoire holds some 52,000 clones, with roughly 88% as singletons. What was sequenced was peripheral blood. The receptors stem from a human donor in a cohort sampled during active COVID-19.

This chain uses TRBV6-2 or TRBV6-3 with TRBJ2-7; 9 bases are shared with TRBD2. From germline, CDR1 is MNHEY and CDR2 SVGEGT. This CDR3 comprises 15 residues. The junction had 5 bases not matched to a gene; V was cut back by 2 bases and J by 3 bases. CDR3 bases: TGTGCCAGCAGTTACGGGCTAGCGGGGAGCTACGAGCAGTACTTC. Protein product: CASSYGLAGSYEQYF.

About this clone itself: Other DNA sequences in the sample encode the same CDR3. J is TRBJ1-2 and V is TRBV6-5; D remains unclear. This CDR3 has 12 residues. Between the trimmed V and J ends, which lost 2 bases and 8 bases, there was a span of 9 bases. CDR1 is MNHEY, CDR2 SVGAGI, per germline. CDR3 DNA: TGTGCCAGCAGTTACGGCGGGGAAGGCTACACCTTC. Translated: CASSYGGEGYTF.

The CDR3 sequence is CASSLRTSGSYNEQFF. The CDR3 coding sequence is TGTGCCAGCAGCCTCCGGACTAGCGGGAGCTATAATGAGCAGTTCTTC. J is TRBJ2-1 and V is TRBV7-3; TRBD2 aligns across 13 bases. Trimming at V came to 5 bases and at J to 7 bases, leaving 8 bases not matched to a gene. The CDR3 has 16 amino acids. The germline V gene encodes CDR1 SGHTA and CDR2 FQGTGA.

The rearrangement joins TRBV5-4 to TRBJ1-2; a weak D match, TRBD1 (5 bases). Germline V gene lookup returns CDR1 SGHNT and CDR2 YYREEE (reference sequence). CDR3 length: 15 residues. V shed 1 base and J shed 0 bases, with 10 bases lying between them. CDR3 DNA: TGTGCCAGCAGCTTGCTCGGGGGGGCTAACTATGGCTACACCTTC. The encoded protein is CASSLLGGANYGYTF.

The chain combines TRBV15 with TRBJ1-5; 8 bases are a match to TRBD1. This CDR3 comprises 18 residues. The germline V gene encodes CDR1 LNHNV and CDR2 YYDKDF (reference sequence). The trim removed 0 bases at V and 1 base at J, leaving 8 bases unmatched. The CDR3 DNA follows: TGTGCCACCAGCAGAGATAGGACAGGGTGGGGGAGCAATCAGCCCCAGCATTTT. Translated, it gives CATSRDRTGWGSNQPQHF.

This chain joins TRBV6-1 and TRBJ2-4; D gene ambiguous. The V gene lost 3 bases and the J gene lost 0 bases, with 9 bases spanning the gap. Germline CDR1 and CDR2: MNHNS and SASEGT. CDR3 length: 15 residues. The CDR3 bases are TGTGCCAGCAGTGATGGGCTGTTAGCCAAAAACATTCAGTACTTC. As protein: CASSDGLLAKNIQYF.

The chain links TRBV4-2 to TRBJ2-2, with 7 bases lining up with TRBD2. The CDR3 has 17 amino acids. The V and J ends lost 1 base and 2 bases, in that order; junction bases with no gene match: 7. Germline CDR1 is LGHNA and CDR2 is YNFKEQ. The CDR3 loop reads CASSQGGLRVNTGELFF. The CDR3 DNA sequence: TGTGCCAGCAGCCAAGGGGGACTACGGGTAAACACCGGGGAGCTGTTTTTT.

The rearrangement links TRBV5-6 to TRBJ2-2; tentative D call: TRBD2 (6 bases). The length of the CDR3 is 15 residues. The V and J ends lost 4 bases and 0 bases respectively, with 10 bases between them. The germline V gene has CDR1 SGHDT and CDR2 YYEEEE. The CDR3 DNA sequence: TGTGCCAGCAGCCTAGCGTTTTCGAACACCGGGGAGCTGTTTTTT. Protein sequence: CASSLAFSNTGELFF.

The CDR3 DNA sequence: TGTGCCAGCAGAGTTGACAGGGGGGGTGAAGCTTTCTTT. This sequence encodes CASRVDRGGEAFF. The chain links TRBV2 to TRBJ1-1; 9 bases align to TRBD1. The V segment lost 6 bases and the J segment 7 bases; nucleotides outside the gene matches: 6. The CDR3 runs 13 residues. CDR1 and CDR2 from the germline V gene are SNHLY and FYNNEI.

The V call is TRBV5-1, the J call TRBJ2-5, with 10 bases fitting TRBD1. This CDR3 contains 16 residues. Germline assignment: CDR1 SGHRS and CDR2 YFSETQ. The trim removed 3 bases at V and 4 bases at J, leaving 9 bases unmatched. The CDR3 region is CASSSTPRDRGETQYF. The CDR3, as DNA: TGCGCCAGCAGCTCAACCCCACGGGACAGGGGAGAGACCCAGTACTTC.

The CDR3 reads CASSLGLVQEKLFF. Written as DNA, the CDR3 is TGCGCCAGCAGCTTGGGGCTCGTTCAGGAAAAACTGTTTTTT. The chain uses TRBV5-1 and TRBJ1-4; D ambiguous. This CDR3 is 14 amino acids long. CDR1 and CDR2 (germline): SGHRS, YFSETQ. V shed 0 bases and J shed 8 bases, with 11 bases lying between them.

This chain connects TRBV5-4 to TRBJ2-6; no clear D gene. Germline CDR1 reads SGHNT; CDR2 reads YYREEE (reference sequence). The CDR3 sequence is 19 residues long. Trimming took 4 bases from V and 2 from J, leaving 22 bases between them. CDR3: CASSPPMVGNLPGANVLTF. In nucleotides, the CDR3 is TGTGCCAGCAGCCCCCCCATGGTGGGCAATCTTCCTGGGGCCAACGTCCTGACTTTC.

This clone was observed a single time. This chain joins TRBV19 and TRBJ2-5; D remains unclear. The CDR3 spans 12 residues. The V and J ends lost 5 bases and 5 bases respectively, with 9 bases between them. Germline lookup yields CDR1 LNHDA and CDR2 SQIVND (reference sequence). The CDR3 loop is CASSGGLETQYF. In DNA form, the CDR3 reads TGTGCCAGTAGTGGTGGGCTCGAGACCCAGTACTTC.

This clone has only one observation. The V and J genes are TRBV5-4 and TRBJ2-6; 8 nucleotides agree with TRBD2. CDR3 size: 18 residues. Trimming at V came to 6 bases and at J to 0 bases, leaving 11 bases not matched to a gene. Per germline, CDR1 SGHNT and CDR2 YYREEE (reference sequence). The CDR3 sequence: CASNHLSGTFSGANVLTF. CDR3 DNA: TGTGCCAGCAACCATCTTAGCGGGACGTTCTCTGGGGCCAACGTCCTGACTTTC.

The chain employs TRBV24-1 and TRBJ1-1; D is ambiguous. CDR3 length equals 14 residues. Germline CDR1 and CDR2: KGHDR and SFDVKD. Trimming cost V 5 bases and J 1 base, with 10 bases left between them. In nucleotides, the CDR3 is TGTGCCACCAGTGGGAGCGGATCGAACACTGAAGCTTTCTTT. This codes for CATSGSGSNTEAFF.

This chain joins TRBV12-3 or TRBV12-4 and TRBJ1-1, with D maybe TRBD1 (5 bases). Trimming took 1 base from V and 5 from J, leaving 8 bases between them. This CDR3 has 13 residues. Written as DNA, the CDR3 is TGTGCCAGCAGTTTAGGGGGGGTGACTGAAGCTTTCTTT. It is translated as CASSLGGVTEAFF.

This chain uses TRBV29-1 with TRBJ2-3; D unresolved. Germline V gene lookup returns CDR1 SQVTM and CDR2 ANQGSEA. V lost 6 bases to trimming and J lost 8 bases, with 12 bases between them. CDR3 length: 11 residues. The CDR3 is CSVLSNGTQYF. Here the CDR3 DNA reads TGCAGCGTCCTATCTAACGGTACGCAGTATTTT.

V usage is TRBV28 and J usage is TRBJ1-1, with no clear D. This CDR3 spans 12 amino acids. Germline V gene data show CDR1 as MDHEN and CDR2 as SYDVKM. V was cut by 2 bases and J by 10 bases, with 11 bases left in between. CDR3 sequence reads: CASSLADFGAFF. The CDR3, as DNA: TGTGCCAGCAGTTTAGCGGACTTTGGAGCTTTCTTT.

The rearrangement joins TRBV14 to TRBJ2-3, with no clear D. Trimming cost V 0 bases and J 7 bases, with 11 bases left between them. CDR3 length equals 14 residues. CDR1 and CDR2 from the germline V gene are SGHDN and FVKESK. CDR3 protein: CASSQELPPYTQYF. The CDR3 nucleotides are TGTGCCAGCAGCCAAGAACTTCCCCCTTATACGCAGTATTTT.

The chain recombines TRBV2 with TRBJ2-7; D possibly corresponds to TRBD2 (5 bases). Germline V gives CDR1 SNHLY, CDR2 FYNNEI. This CDR3 spans 13 amino acids. In nucleotides, the CDR3 is TGTGCGGGCGGAGCGGAAACCTCCTACGAGCAGTACTTC. This gives the protein CAGGAETSYEQYF.

This chain links TRBV11-2 with TRBJ2-7; TRBD1 agrees at 10 bases. Per the germline V gene, CDR1 is SGHAT and CDR2 is FQNNGV. This CDR3 contains 15 residues. V lost 5 bases, J lost 3 bases, and 7 bases stayed unmatched. CDR3 residues: CASSVMWDRGYEQYF. CDR3 nucleotide sequence: TGTGCCAGCAGCGTGATGTGGGACAGGGGCTACGAGCAGTACTTC.

This chain connects TRBV11-2 to TRBJ2-7; 15 nucleotides line up with TRBD2. This CDR3 is built from 16 residues. Germline V gene lookup returns CDR1 SGHAT and CDR2 FQNNGV. V shed 5 bases and J 4 bases; nucleotides not matched to a gene: 6. The chain's CDR3 is CASSLPGLAGGYEQYF. The DNA of the CDR3 is TGTGCCAGCAGCCTACCGGGACTAGCGGGAGGTTACGAGCAGTACTTC.

To note about this clone: Other nucleotide sequences in the sample specify the same CDR3. The rearrangement links TRBV5-1 to TRBJ2-5; no definite D call. The CDR3 extends over 14 amino acids. Germline V gene sequence: CDR1 SGHRS, CDR2 YFSETQ. V lost 0 bases to trimming and J lost 2 bases, with 8 bases between them. For the CDR3, the DNA is TGCGCCAGCAGCTTGGGAACAGTGCAAGAGACCCAGTACTTC. It translates to CASSLGTVQETQYF.

By sample fraction, this clone is medium-sized. The chain employs TRBV14 and TRBJ2-1, with TRBD2 matching 14 bases. The germline gives CDR1 SGHDN, CDR2 FVKESK. CDR3 length: 23 amino acids. V shed 5 bases, J shed 5 bases, and the junction held 26 bases outside the gene matches. The CDR3 nucleotides read TGTGCCAGCAGCGCACCGGGACAAGGGACTAGCGGGAGCTTCTGGCCATTACACAATGAGCAGTTCTTC. This sequence encodes CASSAPGQGTSGSFWPLHNEQFF.

This chain joins TRBV10-3 and TRBJ2-1; 10 nucleotides match TRBD2. V lost 9 bases and J lost 3; bases outside the gene matches: 2. The CDR3 sequence is 13 residues long. The germline CDR1 and CDR2 sequences are ENHRY and SYGVKD. This CDR3 reads CAIAGGIYNEQFF. Here the CDR3 DNA reads TGTGCCATAGCGGGAGGGATCTACAATGAGCAGTTCTTC.

This clone was observed once. V usage is TRBV7-9 and J usage is TRBJ2-7, with D perhaps TRBD1 (6 bases). The CDR3 sequence is 14 residues long. Germline-derived CDR1 and CDR2 are SEHNR and FQNEAQ (reference sequence). The ends were cut back, 2 bases at V and 5 bases at J, with 13 bases in the middle. This CDR3 reads CASSLTGRIDEQYF. CDR3 bases: TGTGCCAGCAGCTTAACAGGGAGAATCGACGAGCAGTACTTC. Full variable domain (rest looked up from reference TRBV7-9 and TRBJ2-7): DTGVSQNPRHKITKRGQNVTFRCDPISEHNRLYWYRQTLGQGPEFLTYFQNEAQLEKSRLLSDRFSAERPKGSFSTLEIQRTEQGDSAMYLCASSLTGRIDEQYFGPGTRLTVT.

This clone has a handful of counts. V is TRBV20-1 and J is TRBJ1-2; D is ambiguous. CDR1 and CDR2 from the germline V gene are DFQATT and SNEGSKA (reference sequence). Trimming shortened V by 3 bases and J by 6 bases, and 11 bases separated the two germline ends. This CDR3 is built from 12 residues. The chain's CDR3 is CSASQAGDGYTF. As DNA, the CDR3 is TGCAGTGCTAGTCAGGCGGGAGATGGCTACACCTTC.

The chain combines TRBV19 with TRBJ2-5, with D possibly being TRBD2 (5 bases). Trimming removed 4 bases at V and 4 bases at J, with 10 bases between. Looked up from germline, CDR1 is LNHDA and CDR2 is SQIVND (reference sequence). The CDR3 loop spans 13 amino acids. CDR3 DNA sequence: TGTGCCAGTAGTAGGGGAGTCTCAGAGACCCAGTACTTC. Translating it yields CASSRGVSETQYF.